In its sample, the clone carrying this T cell receptor (beta chain) was seen a few times. The target antigen is unknown. With 6 bases removed from V and 0 bases from J, the gap between germline ends came to 15 bases. The CDR3 runs 15 residues. Per the germline V gene, CDR1 is MNHEY and CDR2 is SVGEGT. Then a second PCR, running roughly 6 to 11 cycles, was carried out with a sample-barcoded 5' primer and a J-beta primer mix. Samples each returned at least 2.5 million CDR3-containing paired-end reads. TCRdb analysed the 5' RACE reads with MiXCR anew, one entry per CDR3 protein. Of some 860,000 distinct CDR3 sequences listed, more than 50% are singletons. The record originates from a study of blood T cells in healthy people across ages. Study-level findings and limits: Using unsorted PBMCs precluded a conclusive naive versus antigen-experienced comparison.

The source is a man aged 40-49 years in good health. Sequenced material: blood. This chain connects TRBV6-2 or TRBV6-3 to TRBJ2-7; no clear D. CDR3 in amino acids: CASRPDAIASYEQYF. The CDR3 bases are TGTGCCAGCAGACCTGACGCCATAGCCTCCTACGAGCAGTACTTC.